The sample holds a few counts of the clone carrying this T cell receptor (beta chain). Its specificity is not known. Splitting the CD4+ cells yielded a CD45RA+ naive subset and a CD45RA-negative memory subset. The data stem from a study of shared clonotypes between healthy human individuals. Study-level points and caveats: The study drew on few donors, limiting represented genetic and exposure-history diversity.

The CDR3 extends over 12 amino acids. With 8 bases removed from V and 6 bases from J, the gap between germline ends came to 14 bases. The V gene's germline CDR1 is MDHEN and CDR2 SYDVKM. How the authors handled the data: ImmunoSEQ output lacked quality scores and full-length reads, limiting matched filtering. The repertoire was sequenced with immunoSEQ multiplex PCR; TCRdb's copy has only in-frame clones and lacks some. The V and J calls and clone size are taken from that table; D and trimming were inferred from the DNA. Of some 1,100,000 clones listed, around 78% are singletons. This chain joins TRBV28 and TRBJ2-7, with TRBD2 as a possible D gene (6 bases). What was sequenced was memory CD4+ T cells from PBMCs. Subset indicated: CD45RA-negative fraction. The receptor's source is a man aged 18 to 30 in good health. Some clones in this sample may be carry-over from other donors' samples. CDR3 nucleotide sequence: TGTGCCAGCGGGTCTCGGACTACCGAGCAGTACTTC. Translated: CASGSRTTEQYF.